The 19 T cell receptor beta chains listed next were all sequenced from one sample in a study of CD8+ T cells in alopecia areata. Sequencing templates came from extracted RNA that was reverse transcribed into cDNA. Using immunoSEQ multiplex PCR, the repertoire was profiled, and TCRdb retains in-frame clones only, with some absent. This table holds some 210,000 clones, around three fifths found once. The source material was CD4+ T cells sorted from blood, sampled at week 0. These receptors all stem from a human donor with alopecia areata.

This clone was observed a few times. The CDR3 here is CSVEFRQGIVNYGYTF. The CDR3, as DNA: TGCAGCGTTGAATTTCGGCAGGGGATCGTTAACTATGGCTACACCTTC. The J gene is TRBJ1-2, the V gene TRBV29-1, with D maybe TRBD1 (6 bases). The CDR3 is 16 residues long. The germline CDR1 and CDR2 sequences are SQVTM and ANQGSEA. V dropped 2 bases and J dropped 1 base, with 17 bases sitting between them.

The chain joins TRBV29-1 to TRBJ2-7; TRBD1 aligns across 7 bases. This CDR3 is 16 amino acids long. The trim removed 6 bases at V and 5 bases at J, leaving 19 bases unmatched. Germline V gives CDR1 SQVTM, CDR2 ANQGSEA. CDR3 amino acids: CSVKKDGDSPYNEQYF. In nucleotides, the CDR3 is TGCAGCGTAAAAAAGGATGGGGACAGCCCTTACAACGAGCAGTACTTC.

The rearrangement joins TRBV7-9 to TRBJ2-5; weak D call: TRBD1 (5 bases). CDR3 length: 14 amino acids. CDR1 and CDR2 from the germline V gene are SEHNR and FQNEAQ (reference sequence). With 5 bases removed from V and 5 bases from J, the gap between germline ends came to 15 bases. This CDR3 reads CASSAQGLRETQYF. The DNA of the CDR3 is TGTGCCAGCAGCGCCCAGGGTTTAAGGGAGACCCAGTACTTC.

The V gene is TRBV29-1, the J gene TRBJ1-1, with unresolved D. The CDR3 runs to 11 residues. The V end lost 8 bases, the J end lost 0 bases, and 7 bases lay between the germline ends. Germline loops: CDR1 SQVTM, CDR2 ANQGSEA. CDR3 DNA sequence: TGCAGCCCCAGTTTGAACACTGAAGCTTTCTTT. Translating gives CSPSLNTEAFF.

This chain uses TRBV4-1 with TRBJ1-1, with D unclear. Germline CDR1 and CDR2: MGHRA and YSYEKL. Trimming took off 4 bases at V and 3 bases at J, with 3 bases between the two ends. The CDR3 length is 11 residues. Here the CDR3 reads CASSRDTEAFF. CDR3 DNA: TGCGCCAGCAGCCGGGACACTGAAGCTTTCTTT.

The genes are TRBV5-1 and TRBJ2-7, with 11 bases that match TRBD2. J gave up 1 base and V 0 bases, and 9 bases lay outside the gene matches. The CDR3 is 18 residues long. Germline lookup yields CDR1 SGHRS and CDR2 YFSETQ. In nucleotides, the CDR3 is TGCGCCAGCAGCTTGGGCCTAGCGGGAGGAACACTTTCCTACGAGCAGTACTTC. Protein: CASSLGLAGGTLSYEQYF.

This chain joins TRBV6-5 and TRBJ1-1; D remains unclear. V was shortened by 3 bases and J by 1 base, with 9 bases between the two germline ends. The CDR3 loop spans 14 amino acids. Per germline, CDR1 MNHEY and CDR2 SVGAGI. The CDR3, as DNA: TGTGCCAGCAGTTATATGCCCGGGAACACTGAAGCTTTCTTT. Its translation: CASSYMPGNTEAFF.

For this clone: The sample carries other DNA sequences with the same CDR3. The V call is TRBV9, the J call TRBJ2-1; 11 bases agree with TRBD2. CDR3 length: 17 residues. Germline CDR1 SGDLS, CDR2 YYNGEE. V was pared by 2 bases and J by 0 bases, with 4 bases of the junction left unmatched. This chain's CDR3 is CASSVLAGGSSYNEQFF. CDR3 in DNA: TGTGCCAGCAGCGTGTTAGCGGGGGGGTCCTCCTACAATGAGCAGTTCTTC. Together with reference TRBV9 and TRBJ2-1, the CDR3 gives the full variable domain: DSGVTQTPKHLITATGQRVTLRCSPRSGDLSVYWYQQSLDQGLQFLIQYYNGEERAKGNILERFSAQQFPDLHSELNLSSLELGDSALYFCASSVLAGGSSYNEQFFGPGTRLTVL.

V and J are TRBV11-2 and TRBJ2-5; 15 bases match TRBD2. The length of the CDR3 is 16 residues. Germline loops: CDR1 SGHAT, CDR2 FQNNGV. Trimming at V came to 3 bases and at J to 5 bases, leaving 4 bases not matched to a gene. CDR3 nucleotide sequence: TGTGCCAGCAGCTTCGGACTAGCGGGAGGGCGGGAGACCCAGTACTTC. Its protein product is CASSFGLAGGRETQYF.

The chain uses TRBV29-1 and TRBJ1-1, with 8 bases fitting TRBD1. There are 14 residues in the CDR3. CDR1 and CDR2 (germline): SQVTM, ANQGSEA. Trimming removed 1 base from V and 1 base from J; junction bases left unmatched: 2. Here the CDR3 reads CSVEVGQGNTEAFF. CDR3 bases: TGCAGCGTTGAAGTTGGACAGGGGAACACTGAAGCTTTCTTT.

The chain couples TRBV7-9 to TRBJ2-7; D gene unclear. Trimming took 5 bases from V and 0 from J, leaving 14 bases between them. Germline CDR1 reads SEHNR; CDR2 reads FQNEAQ (reference sequence). The CDR3 sequence is 15 residues long. CDR3 sequence reads: CASSQTSGRSYEQYF. The CDR3 nucleotides are TGTGCCAGCAGCCAAACCTCGGGCCGCTCCTACGAGCAGTACTTC.

The chain links TRBV7-3 to TRBJ2-1; TRBD2 agrees at 8 bases. The CDR3 has 14 residues. The V segment lost 5 bases and the J segment 6 bases; nucleotides outside the gene matches: 6. Germline V CDR1 and CDR2: SGHTA, FQGTGA. The CDR3: CASSRGLAPNEQFF. Here the CDR3 DNA reads TGTGCCAGCAGCCGCGGACTAGCCCCCAATGAGCAGTTCTTC.

In its sample, this clone was seen once. The V and J genes are TRBV4-1 and TRBJ2-7, with 12 nucleotides matching TRBD2. V was clipped by 4 bases and J by 3 bases; unmatched bases: 1. CDR1 is MGHRA and CDR2 is YSYEKL in the germline V gene. The CDR3 consists of 14 residues. Written as DNA, the CDR3 is TGCGCCAGCAGCCGGACTAGCGGGATCTACGAGCAGTACTTC. Translated: CASSRTSGIYEQYF.

This chain connects TRBV5-4 to TRBJ2-1; no reliable D call. The V end was cut by 0 bases, the J end by 6 bases, with 13 bases between. Germline V gene data show CDR1 as SGHNT and CDR2 as YYREEE (reference sequence). This CDR3 contains 15 residues. This CDR3 is CASSLGLQTSNEQFF. In nucleotides, the CDR3 is TGTGCCAGCAGCTTGGGACTCCAAACATCCAATGAGCAGTTCTTC.

This clone was seen a few times. CDR3: CASSLAETQYF. The CDR3 DNA sequence: TGTGCCAGCAGCTTAGCGGAGACCCAGTACTTC. The genes are TRBV11-2 and TRBJ2-5; D is ambiguous. With 1 base removed from V and 5 bases from J, the gap between germline ends came to 2 bases. Germline CDR1 reads SGHAT; CDR2 reads FQNNGV. The CDR3 has 11 amino acids.

The chain carries TRBV29-1 and TRBJ1-1; 7 bases are shared with TRBD1. This CDR3 contains 13 residues. Germline lookup yields CDR1 SQVTM and CDR2 ANQGSEA. CDR3 DNA: TGCCGCGGGAAAGGGGGCGGGGAGACTGAAGCTTTCTTT. Amino acids: CRGKGGGETEAFF.

V and J are TRBV15 and TRBJ2-5; 8 bases map to TRBD1. The length of the CDR3 is 14 residues. Germline lookup yields CDR1 LNHNV and CDR2 YYDKDF (reference sequence). V was pared by 3 bases and J by 4 bases, with 4 bases of the junction left unmatched. CDR3 sequence reads: CATSSEDRAETQYF. Written as DNA, the CDR3 is TGTGCCACCAGCAGCGAGGACAGGGCAGAGACCCAGTACTTC.

This clone has only a few counts. J is TRBJ1-6 and V is TRBV2; tentatively, D is TRBD1 (6 bases). Germline V gene sequence: CDR1 SNHLY, CDR2 FYNNEI. This CDR3 contains 15 residues. Trimming removed 8 bases at V and 10 bases at J, with 21 bases between. The CDR3 spells CASSGRGDFDSPLHF. The CDR3 DNA sequence: TGTGCCAGCTCCGGGAGGGGGGATTTCGACTCACCCCTCCACTTT. Combining the CDR3 with reference TRBV2 and TRBJ1-6 gives the whole variable domain EPEVTQTPSHQVTQMGQEVILRCVPISNHLYFYWYRQILGQKVEFLVSFYNNEISEKSEIFDDQFSVERPDGSNFTLKIRSTKLEDSAMYFCASSGRGDFDSPLHFGNGTRLTVT.

The chain is built from TRBV29-1 and TRBJ2-3; TRBD2 aligns across 8 bases. The V gene end was trimmed by 5 bases and the J gene end by 3 bases; junction bases not matched to a gene: 7. This CDR3 has 14 residues. CDR1 SQVTM and CDR2 ANQGSEA come from the germline V gene. The DNA for the CDR3 is TGCAGCGTTCGTAGCGGGATTAGGACAGATACGCAGTATTTT. Protein: CSVRSGIRTDTQYF.